This T cell receptor (beta chain) was identified during a study of patients and donors after allogeneic stem cell transplantation. One entry per CDR3 protein, called by TCRdb with MiXCR from the RT-PCR reads. The sample carries 95,000 to 120,000 distinct CDR3 sequences, less than 45% recorded once. V lost 8 bases and J 9 bases, leaving 16 bases between the germline ends. Germline CDR1 SGHTA, CDR2 FQGNSA. This CDR3 contains 12 residues. This clonotype was counted between two and nine times. This rearrangement joins TRBV7-2 to TRBJ1-1; a possible D gene is TRBD1 (5 bases). The clonotype originates from a human donor who was either an allogeneic HSCT recipient or a stem cell or donor lymphocyte infusion donor (not recorded which). It is not recorded whose cells these are; they may come from a transplant donor. Sample: blood, either unsorted or a sorted T cell fraction (not recorded which). CDR3 sequence (DNA): TGTGCCAGCCACCAGGGCGGGGCCCAAGCTTTCTTT. Its translation is CASHQGGAQAFF.